Each of the 25 T cell receptor beta chains below was sequenced from the same sample in a study of cytomegalovirus exposure and HLA in healthy donors. With 60 Vbeta and 13 Jbeta primers, the PCR was carried out. Method: immunoSEQ multiplex PCR; TCRdb's copy keeps in-frame clones and lacks some. The table includes over 130,000 clones, around 82% detected once. Material for sequencing was PBMCs. The receptors come from a woman aged 40-49 years in good health and CMV-seropositive.

The chain combines TRBV6-4 with TRBJ2-7, with 9 bases fitting TRBD2. V was pared by 5 bases and J by 4 bases, with 6 bases of the junction left unmatched. This CDR3 region has 14 residues. CDR1 and CDR2 from the germline V gene are MRHNA and SNTAGT. CDR3 residues: CASSFSGRWYEQYF. CDR3 in DNA: TGTGCCAGCAGTTTTAGCGGGAGATGGTACGAGCAGTACTTC.

This clone was recorded once. This chain joins TRBV6-1 and TRBJ2-4; 11 bases line up with TRBD2. Per germline, CDR1 MNHNS and CDR2 SASEGT. The trim removed 10 bases at V and 5 bases at J, leaving 1 base unmatched. The CDR3 contains 12 residues. The CDR3 region is CATGLAENIQYF. In nucleotides, the CDR3 is TGTGCCACGGGACTAGCGGAAAACATTCAGTACTTC.

V is TRBV5-4 and J is TRBJ2-3, with 16 bases aligning to TRBD2. The CDR3 runs 16 residues. Germline trimming cut 3 bases from V and 3 bases from J; bases unmatched to any gene: 1. Germline V gives CDR1 SGHNT, CDR2 YYREEE (reference sequence). This chain's CDR3 is CASSSGLAGGTDTQYF. DNA for the CDR3: TGTGCCAGCAGCTCGGGACTAGCGGGAGGGACAGATACGCAGTATTTT. The complete variable domain, with remaining parts taken from reference TRBV5-4 and TRBJ2-3, reads ETGVTQSPTHLIKTRGQQVTLRCSSQSGHNTVSWYQQALGQGPQFIFQYYREEENGRGNFPPRFSGLQFPNYSSELNVNALELDDSALYLCASSSGLAGGTDTQYFGPGTRLTVL.

The chain recombines TRBV7-2 with TRBJ2-7; D is perhaps TRBD2 (6 bases). CDR1 is SGHTA and CDR2 is FQGNSA in the germline V gene. Trimming pared 8 bases from V and 2 bases from J, leaving 16 bases between. The CDR3 sequence is 14 residues long. CDR3 coding DNA: TGTGCCAGCGTAACCTCAGGAGGGCCCTACGAGCAGTACTTC. Amino acids: CASVTSGGPYEQYF.

The chain joins TRBV27 to TRBJ2-1, with D possibly TRBD1 on 5 matching bases. Germline loops: CDR1 MNHEY, CDR2 SMNVEV (reference sequence). CDR3 size: 13 residues. The V gene lost 6 bases and the J gene lost 7 bases, with 13 bases spanning the gap. DNA for the CDR3: TGTGCCAGCAGCCGGAACAGGTTTAATGAGCAGTTCTTC. Amino acids: CASSRNRFNEQFF.

In its sample, this clone was seen a few times. The J gene is TRBJ2-3, the V gene TRBV7-9, with 7 bases fitting TRBD2. Germline CDR1 is SEHNR and CDR2 is FQNEAQ (reference sequence). With V trimmed by 6 bases and J by 3 bases, 3 bases remained unmatched. The CDR3 spans 13 residues. The CDR3 region has the DNA TGTGCCAGCAGTTGGGGGGGGACAGATACGCAGTATTTT. Translated: CASSWGGTDTQYF.

The V gene is TRBV7-9, the J gene TRBJ1-3; the match to TRBD1 covers 7 bases. The CDR3 consists of 14 residues. Germline V gene lookup returns CDR1 SEHNR and CDR2 FQNEAQ (reference sequence). Germline trimming cut 3 bases from V and 4 bases from J; bases unmatched to any gene: 3. The CDR3 DNA sequence: TGTGCCAGCAGCTTCGGGACAGCCGGAAACACCATATATTTT. Its translation is CASSFGTAGNTIYF.

V is TRBV27 and J is TRBJ2-7; 7 nucleotides match TRBD1. This CDR3 contains 14 residues. The germline CDR1 and CDR2 sequences are MNHEY and SMNVEV (reference sequence). V gave up 3 bases and J gave up 4 bases; unmatched junction bases: 6. Here the CDR3 DNA reads TGTGCCAGCAGTTTTCACGGGACAGAGTACGAGCAGTACTTC. Translation gives CASSFHGTEYEQYF.

The rearrangement links TRBV27 to TRBJ2-2, with 10 bases lining up with TRBD2. V was pared by 1 base and J by 5 bases, with 4 bases of the junction left unmatched. CDR1 is MNHEY and CDR2 is SMNVEV in the germline V gene (reference sequence). CDR3 length: 16 amino acids. The CDR3 sequence is CASSLYLAGVTGELFF. CDR3 coding DNA: TGTGCCAGCAGTTTATATCTAGCGGGAGTTACCGGGGAGCTGTTTTTT.

CDR3 amino acids: CASSYSTGQGSYEQYF. As DNA, the CDR3 is TGTGCCAGCAGTTACTCGACGGGACAGGGTAGCTACGAGCAGTACTTC. The genes are TRBV6-6 and TRBJ2-7; 9 bases are shared with TRBD1. Germline CDR1 and CDR2: MNHNY and SVGAGI (reference sequence). The CDR3 is made up of 16 amino acids. Trimming took 0 bases from V and 3 from J; bases not matched to a gene: 6.

The chain combines TRBV19 with TRBJ1-1; 8 bases align to TRBD1. The germline CDR1 and CDR2 sequences are LNHDA and SQIVND (reference sequence). Losses at the gene ends were 5 bases for V and 5 bases for J; bases not matched to a gene: 10. CDR3 length: 15 amino acids. The CDR3 DNA sequence: TGTGCCAGTAGTCCCGGTCAGGGGGCGCGGACTGAAGCTTTCTTT. Amino acids: CASSPGQGARTEAFF.

The gene calls are TRBV10-3 and TRBJ2-7, with TRBD1 matching over 7 bases. Germline CDR1 is ENHRY and CDR2 is SYGVKD. This CDR3 region has 15 residues. After removal of 8 bases from V and 2 bases from J, the junction contained 12 bases not matched to a gene. The CDR3 protein is CAIQEDVGQTYEQYF. The DNA of the CDR3 is TGTGCCATCCAGGAGGACGTGGGACAGACCTACGAGCAGTACTTC.

This clone was seen only a few times. The rearrangement uses TRBV27 and TRBJ2-1; D call uncertain. CDR3 length: 12 residues. Per germline, CDR1 MNHEY and CDR2 SMNVEV (reference sequence). Trimming removed 4 bases from V and 6 bases from J, with 7 bases in between. The CDR3 nucleotides read TGTGCCAGCAGTTACCCAGGCAATGAGCAGTTCTTC. It codes for CASSYPGNEQFF.

The chain couples TRBV7-9 to TRBJ1-2; tentative D call: TRBD1 (6 bases). The V and J ends lost 0 bases and 4 bases respectively, with 15 bases between them. The CDR3 has 16 residues. Germline V gene data show CDR1 as SEHNR and CDR2 as FQNEAQ (reference sequence). The CDR3 nucleotides read TGTGCCAGCAGCTTAGCCGTGACAGGCGTTAGCTATGGCTACACCTTC. Translating gives CASSLAVTGVSYGYTF. The full variable domain, rest sourced from reference TRBV7-9 and TRBJ1-2, is DTGVSQNPRHKITKRGQNVTFRCDPISEHNRLYWYRQTLGQGPEFLTYFQNEAQLEKSRLLSDRFSAERPKGSFSTLEIQRTEQGDSAMYLCASSLAVTGVSYGYTFGSGTRLTVV.

This chain uses TRBV2 with TRBJ2-5; 14 bases are a match to TRBD2. The CDR3 spans 16 residues. J lost 5 bases, V lost 6 bases, and 8 bases had no gene match. Germline values: CDR1 SNHLY, CDR2 FYNNEI. This CDR3 reads CASRLGTSGSGETQYF. The CDR3 DNA reads TGTGCCAGCAGACTAGGGACTAGCGGGAGCGGGGAGACCCAGTACTTC.

The V call is TRBV5-5, the J call TRBJ2-5; D is undetermined. Trimming cost V 2 bases and J 1 base, with 9 bases left between them. Germline CDR1 SGHKS, CDR2 YYEKEE (reference sequence). The CDR3 has 14 amino acids. The CDR3 DNA reads as TGTGCCAGCAGCTTAGGAACAGCCCAAGAGACCCAGTACTTC. Encoded protein: CASSLGTAQETQYF.

The V call is TRBV30, the J call TRBJ2-7; 8 bases fit TRBD1. After removal of 4 bases from V and 0 bases from J, the junction contained 2 bases not matched to a gene. The V gene's germline CDR1 is GTSNPN and CDR2 SVGIG (reference sequence). This CDR3 region has 13 residues. CDR3 in DNA: TGTGCCTGGACTCAGGGGGCCTCCTACGAGCAGTACTTC. Protein: CAWTQGASYEQYF.

The chain carries TRBV30 and TRBJ1-2, with 10 bases fitting TRBD1. CDR3 length equals 13 residues. Per the germline V gene, CDR1 is GTSNPN and CDR2 is SVGIG (reference sequence). V lost 2 bases to trimming and J lost 14 bases; unmatched junction nucleotides: 11. CDR3 in amino acids: CAWSLPPGQGWTF. CDR3 nucleotides: TGTGCCTGGAGTCTACCCCCGGGACAGGGGTGGACCTTC. The whole variable domain, filled in from reference TRBV30 and TRBJ1-2, reads SQTIHQWPATLVQPVGSPLSLECTVEGTSNPNLYWYRQAAGRGLQLLFYSVGIGQISSEVPQNLSASRPQDRQFILSSKKLLLSDSGFYLCAWSLPPGQGWTFGSGTRLTVV.

CDR3 sequence reads: CASSRSRGGVYGYTF. The CDR3 DNA follows: TGTGCCAGCAGCCGTAGTAGAGGGGGCGTATATGGCTACACCTTC. The rearrangement joins TRBV9 to TRBJ1-2; 7 positions agree with TRBD1. V lost 4 bases, J lost 5 bases, and 11 bases stayed unmatched. Germline V gene lookup returns CDR1 SGDLS and CDR2 YYNGEE. The CDR3 has 15 residues.

The J gene is TRBJ1-1, the V gene TRBV7-8, with 11 bases lining up with TRBD1. Germline V gives CDR1 SGHVS, CDR2 FQNEAQ. This CDR3 is built from 16 residues. V lost 5 bases, J lost 1 base, and 6 bases stayed unmatched. CDR3 nucleotide sequence: TGTGCCAGCAGCCCCCATGGGACAGGGGGGAACACTGAAGCTTTCTTT. Its translation is CASSPHGTGGNTEAFF.

The V and J genes are TRBV5-4 and TRBJ1-3, with D hard to call. The CDR3 contains 14 residues. V was pared by 0 bases and J by 2 bases, with 6 bases between. The V gene's germline CDR1 is SGHNT and CDR2 YYREEE (reference sequence). The CDR3 loop is CASSLDNTGNTIYF. CDR3 coding DNA: TGTGCCAGCAGCTTGGATAACACTGGAAACACCATATATTTT. Supplemented by reference TRBV5-4 and TRBJ1-3, the full variable domain reads ETGVTQSPTHLIKTRGQQVTLRCSSQSGHNTVSWYQQALGQGPQFIFQYYREEENGRGNFPPRFSGLQFPNYSSELNVNALELDDSALYLCASSLDNTGNTIYFGEGSWLTVV.

The V and J genes are TRBV10-3 and TRBJ1-1; 10 nucleotides line up with TRBD1. V trimming: 7 bases; J trimming: 4 bases; junction bases outside the gene matches: 9. Germline V gene sequence: CDR1 ENHRY, CDR2 SYGVKD. This CDR3 has 15 residues. The CDR3 region has the DNA TGTGCCATCAATTCGAGGACAGGGGGAGGCACTGAAGCTTTCTTT. It yields the protein CAINSRTGGGTEAFF.

This clone was detected many times. The chain is built from TRBV10-3 and TRBJ2-7; 7 bases are shared with TRBD2. Trimming at V came to 3 bases and at J to 6 bases, leaving 5 bases not matched to a gene. The CDR3 is 13 residues long. Germline V gene lookup returns CDR1 ENHRY and CDR2 SYGVKD. CDR3 in amino acids: CAISDVGGSEQYF. In nucleotides, the CDR3 is TGTGCCATCAGTGATGTGGGCGGGAGCGAGCAGTACTTC.

This sequence joins TRBV20-1 and TRBJ2-1, with D perhaps matching TRBD2 (5 bases). In germline, CDR1 is DFQATT, CDR2 SNEGSKA (reference sequence). V lost 6 bases and J 13 bases, leaving 16 bases between the germline ends. There are 11 residues in the CDR3. The CDR3 DNA reads TGCAGTGCCCTTAGGGTTACTAGTCAGTTCTTC. Its protein is CSALRVTSQFF.

This chain connects TRBV7-8 to TRBJ1-5; TRBD1 agrees at 8 bases. Trimming removed 3 bases from V and 6 bases from J; junction bases left unmatched: 7. Germline V gives CDR1 SGHVS, CDR2 FQNEAQ. The length of the CDR3 is 15 residues. CDR3 loop: CASSFWTGLGQPQHF. In DNA form, the CDR3 reads TGTGCCAGCAGCTTTTGGACAGGGCTAGGTCAGCCCCAGCATTTT.